This T cell receptor beta chain came from a study of neurological immune-mediated disorders. For the unsorted libraries, 2 million PBMCs stored at -80 C served as input. The authors made cDNA by 5'RACE with 10-nucleotide random UMIs. Using its own MiXCR run on the 5' RACE reads, TCRdb lists one record per CDR3 protein. The sample holds around 130,000 distinct CDR3 sequences, 3.2% seen once. Study-wide results and caveats: The repertoires of 18 of 34 multiple sclerosis patients fell into one related-CDR3 cluster (a possible signature) under phylogenetic grouping. None of the CDR3 amino acid sequences of expanded clones recurred across subjects, suggesting private repertoires in all groups.

V shed 0 bases and J shed 2 bases, with 12 bases lying between them. The CDR3 sequence is 15 residues long. Germline CDR1 and CDR2: SQVTM and ANQGSEA. This clonotype was seen ten or more times. The antigen remains undetermined. This clonotype originated in a woman aged 25 to 39 with multiple sclerosis. The chain joins TRBV29-1 to TRBJ2-3; D is perhaps TRBD2 (6 bases). Sequenced: PBMCs. In nucleotides, the CDR3 is TGCAGCGTTGAAGACTCCGGGACTTTCACAGATACGCAGTATTTT. Amino acids: CSVEDSGTFTDTQYF.